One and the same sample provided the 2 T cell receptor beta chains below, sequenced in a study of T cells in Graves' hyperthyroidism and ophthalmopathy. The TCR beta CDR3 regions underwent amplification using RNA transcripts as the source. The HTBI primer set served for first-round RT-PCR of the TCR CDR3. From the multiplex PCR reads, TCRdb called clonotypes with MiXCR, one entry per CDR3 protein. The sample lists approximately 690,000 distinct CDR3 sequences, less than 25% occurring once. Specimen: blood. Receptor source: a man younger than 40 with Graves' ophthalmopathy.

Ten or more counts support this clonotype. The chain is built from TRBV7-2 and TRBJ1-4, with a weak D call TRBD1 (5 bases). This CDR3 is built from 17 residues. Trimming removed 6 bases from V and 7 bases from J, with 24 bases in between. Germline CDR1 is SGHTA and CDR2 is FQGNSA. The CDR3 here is CASSNTRQPLAGEKLFF. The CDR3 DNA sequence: TGTGCCAGCAGTAACACCCGACAGCCTTTAGCCGGTGAAAAACTGTTTTTT.

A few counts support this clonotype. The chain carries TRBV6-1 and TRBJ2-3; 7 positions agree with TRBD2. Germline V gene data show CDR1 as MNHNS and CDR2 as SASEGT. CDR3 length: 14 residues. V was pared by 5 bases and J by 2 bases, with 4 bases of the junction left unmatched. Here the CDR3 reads CASSTRGSTDTQYF. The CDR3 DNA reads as TGTGCCAGCAGTACGCGGGGGTCCACAGATACGCAGTATTTT.